This T cell receptor delta chain came from a study of gamma-delta T cells after stem cell transplantation. CDR3 length: 9 amino acids. TCRdb made new clone calls on the RT-PCR reads using CATT. This table has about 800 delta-chain clones, roughly 15% appearing once. The receptor's source is a human donor. It is not recorded whose cells these are; they may come from a transplant donor. There is no V gene call, and the J gene is TRDJ1. Sequenced material: gamma-delta T cells. CDR3 DNA sequence: TGTGCTCTTGGGACACGACTCACATTT. It codes for CALGTRLTF.